The present entry profiles one T cell receptor beta chain with its context. What this receptor recognizes is not known. Qualities for individual bases were not recorded, and no much larger clone is one base off. The cohort comprised under 700 healthy bone marrow donors. All cohort members were sampled while nominally healthy, although unrecorded immune exposures were likely present. The donor was CMV seronegative and was included in the group of several hundred seronegative cohort members. Each donor provided a peripheral blood sample, and peripheral blood mononuclear cells were used for TCR beta sequencing. Genomic DNA was extracted from the blood cell samples with the Qiagen DNeasy Blood Extraction Kit. V loses 5 bases of germline sequence and J loses 3 bases, and the interval between the two ends is 11 bases. CDR1 and CDR2 (SGHNT, YENEEA) derive from the germline V gene. Taken from cysteine to phenylalanine, the CDR3 has 13 residues. The entry retains the CDR3 DNA only, 39 bases that are in frame from base 1.

The record originates from a study of cytomegalovirus exposure and HLA in healthy donors (dated by TCRdb to about 2017). Background for the entire study: In an earlier analysis of 550 to 750 of the donors, under 300 Gb of sequence data and some 100 million unique TCR beta sequences from 180 million or so T cells were reported. Roughly 300 gigabases of sequencing data and approximately 85 million unique TCR sequences were included in an early release covering over 600 HLA-typed donors. Among the 398 genotyped donors, more than 70% belonged to the genetic ancestry cluster associated with self-reported Caucasian donors. The study aimed to test whether cataloging public T cell receptors could reveal signatures of past pathogen exposure. The study profiled the T cell repertoires of hundreds of subjects by immunosequencing and related them to cytomegalovirus serostatus. Besides the first cohort of roughly 700 subjects, a separate validation cohort made up of roughly 120 different subjects was used. To predict cytomegalovirus infection status, the study combined high-throughput TCR immunosequencing, statistical association of individual TCRs with disease status, and machine learning. A later analysis re-analyzed previously published TCR beta repertoires from 600 to 850 donors and added high-resolution HLA genotyping to study TCR occurrence patterns. In the later analysis, no new phenotypic data were used to find candidate immune exposures; instead, reliance was placed on TCR beta sequences and their occurrence across donors. To decide whether each TCR beta V gene segment behaved as functional or pseudogenic, an earlier analysis of approximately 620 of the donors relied on high-throughput TCR beta sequencing. Donor age, sex, ethnicity and CMV serostatus were compiled together with the repertoire data. A later genetic analysis used genome-wide SNP genotypes for about three fifths of the 666 donors, treating that subset as a discovery cohort. Every discovery cohort repertoire had been produced on one sequencing platform. HLA typing included class I and class II loci at four-digit resolution. The number of donors typed differed by locus, with roughly 620-630 for A, B, C, DRB1 and DQB1, around 500 for DQA1, under 610 for DPA1, and around 450 for DPB1. Roughly five DR-DQ haplotypes were handled as single units for association and clustering, since linkage in the cohort was strong. Among about 390 genotyped donors of the cohort, an average of around 240,000 unique TCR beta nucleotide sequences were sequenced per donor, approximately 20% of them non-productive. Findings and caveats that apply to the study as a whole: In both the original and validation cohorts, the classifier was reported to diagnose cytomegalovirus status with high specificity and sensitivity. The authors suggested that the approach could potentially be extended to other disease states and immunological phenotypes. The presence/absence analyses assumed that sequencing depth was roughly uniform across donors, and that assumption may not be true. While some public TCRs were present in many individuals, most TCR sequences turned up only very rarely across donors. A later genetic analysis associated a missense DCLRE1C variant with V-gene and J-gene trimming of TCR beta chains, and an independent cohort replicated the association. A later analysis found that TCR association rates varied across HLA loci, with DRB1 alleles showing the most associated TCRs and HLA-C alleles the fewest. CMV serostatus was the only immune exposure information available for the cohort. In this cohort, only TCR beta chains were sequenced, and detectable features were limited by the absence of alpha or paired-chain data. According to a later analysis, most CMV-associated TCR beta chains appeared to be HLA-restricted, and the HLA associations seemed to be driven largely by CMV exposure. The earlier analysis of 587 of the donors excluded over 15 rarely observed V segments, including chromosome 9 orphons, because counts were too low. Compared with equally common non-associated chains, HLA-associated TCR beta chains in a later analysis were more clonally expanded and had lower generation probabilities. A further reported finding was that TCR beta sequences accurately predicted the HLA-A and HLA-B alleles for most subjects in the first cohort. In a later analysis, several top co-occurrence clusters were reported to appear linked to parvovirus B19, influenza, CMV and Epstein-Barr virus. According to a later genetic analysis, donors in an Asian-associated ancestry cluster had fewer N-insertions in productive TCRs than the approximately 610-donor mean. Assigning TCR associations to individual alleles was difficult when HLA alleles, especially DR and DQ, strongly co-occurred. Some IMGT-functional V segments, including TRBV6-2 and TRBV6-3, could not be distinguished by the 87-base-pair reads and were therefore excluded. Specific HLA alleles were associated with over 15,000 TCR beta sequences at a false discovery rate of 0.05 in a later analysis. An earlier analysis of 587 of the donors showed that most TCR beta V segments appeared in productive rearrangements either about 87% or about 30% of the time, which broadly matched IMGT annotations. In the study, around 150 TCR beta chains were listed as associated with cytomegalovirus. Because some donors lacked HLA typing at each locus, the association tests relied only on the typed subset. A cluster of highly shared sequence variants was judged likely to represent a technical artifact of the sequencing pipeline. In vitro tests confirmed that a few of the cytomegalovirus-associated TCR beta chains recognize cytomegalovirus antigens. Linkage disequilibrium might explain the correlated functional status among segregating V segments, but an unknown experimental factor could not be ruled out.

Library method: the immunoSEQ multiplex PCR assay. For the multiplex PCR, a mixture combining 60 forward primers for TCR Vbeta segments and 13 reverse primers for TCR Jbeta segments was used. A multiplex PCR assay on genomic DNA amplified the CDR3 region of rearranged TCR beta genes. The Illumina HiSeq System was used to sequence the amplified TCR beta libraries as 87-base-pair reads. In the source study's methods: A later analysis counted 65 million to 90 million unique TCR beta chains across the 666 repertoires, and roughly 11 million of these chains were shared by at least two donors. To remove PCR and sequencing errors, raw reads were error-corrected and collapsed into unique sequences using a nearest-neighbor algorithm that merged closely related sequences. Alignment of CDR3 sequences to IMGT reference sequences was used to assign V, D and J gene segments. Each retained sequence needed at least a six-nucleotide match to both a V gene segment and a J gene segment. A rearrangement counted as productive if the CDR3 had no stop codons and remained in frame with V and J, and every other rearrangement counted as non-productive. Following IMGT convention, CDR3 was defined as the stretch from the second conserved V-encoded cysteine up to the conserved J-encoded phenylalanine. The earlier analysis of about 530 of the donors excluded any sequence lacking an unambiguous match to a single V gene segment. An earlier analysis of about 590 of the donors classified V segments as functional when productive rearrangements were above 56.7% and as segregating when the standard deviation between donors was above 5%. A statistical classification framework was built to diagnose cytomegalovirus status from the catalog of TCR beta chain sequences. V and J gene assignment, in a later analysis, came from comparing TCR nucleotide sequences with IMGT/GENE-DB human TR gene sequences. Using the TCRdist pipeline, a later analysis assigned CDR3 sequences along with most-parsimonious VDJ recombination scenarios. A later analysis defined each TCR beta chain by its CDR3 amino acid sequence plus V-gene family, and excluded reads lacking a unique V-gene family. A later analysis removed 592 highly shared, low-generation-probability nucleotide sequences to deal with suspected cross-contamination and a sequencing artifact. A later analysis calculated a clonal expansion index for each public chain from normalized within-repertoire ranks of inferred template counts. In a later analysis, generation probabilities were computed with a VDJ recombination model fitted to out-of-frame rearrangements, and the resulting probabilities were checked against IGoR. Hypergeometric tests were used in a later analysis to score TCR-TCR, TCR-HLA and TCR-CMV co-occurrence, with a repertoire-size bias correction applied to the TCR pairs. False discovery rates were estimated in a later analysis by permuting HLA or CMV assignments 20 times. In a later analysis, co-occurring TCRs were grouped using DBSCAN, and TCRdist sequence similarity was added for clustering within HLA-allele-positive subsets. Repertoires with fewer than 30,000 or more than 120,000 public chains were left out of co-occurrence clustering, as were five repertoires with anomalous nucleotide sharing. TCRdb provides this immuneACCESS table in a form limited to in-frame rearrangements. Some clones are lacking; in checked studies, under half of them reflect an unresolved V gene, and why the rest are absent is not known. The DNA was the basis for D and trimming; V, J and clone size are from that table. The sample table contains roughly 160,000 clones; only one count was recorded for roughly 80% of them. 0.35% to 0.45% of the sample lies in the top ten.

Recombination connected TRBV11-3 to TRBJ2-7; a tentative D call is TRBD2 (6 bases match). The clonotype originates from a boy aged 2 to 10 in good health and CMV-seronegative. The sample was PBMCs. DNA sequence: TGTGCCAGCAGCCGTGGAGGGATCTACGAGCAGTACTTC. This translates into CASSRGGIYEQYF.